A selection of T cell receptor beta chains follows, all from one sample in a study of beta chain features in type 1 diabetes. Sequencing used immunoSEQ multiplex PCR; TCRdb keeps in-frame clones, though not all of them. The data show 200,000 to 300,000 clones, over 65% seen once. Sequencing was done on a sample of naive CD4+ T cells from blood. The receptor source for this set is a man aged 25 to 45 in good health. Each CDR3 is given without its conserved first and last residue. The order of the fields is J gene, V gene, CDR3 protein.

TRBJ2-1	TRBV19	ASTLGTGGYNEQF
TRBJ1-1	TRBV29-1	SFRYGTMNTEAF
TRBJ1-2	TRBV19	ASEDRSGGYT
TRBJ1-4	TRBV7-9	ASSSGQGASYEKLF
TRBJ2-5	TRBV9	ASSVDRGGMETQY
TRBJ1-4	TRBV5-1	ASSLVSGANEKLF
TRBJ1-1	TRBV2	ASRGWGLEAF
TRBJ2-1	TRBV20-1	SAGGGNEQF
TRBJ1-5	TRBV7-9	ASSSNRGNQPQH
TRBJ2-1	TRBV29-1	SACSPTSGLLNEQF
TRBJ2-2	TRBV4-3	ASSRVVGAGKAGELF
TRBJ2-5	TRBV7-9	ASSTPGLAGQETQY
TRBJ2-7	TRBV25-1	ASSAGTWEQY
TRBJ1-2	TRBV25-1	ASSEGIGYT
TRBJ1-1	TRBV30	AWIRDRGGTEAF
TRBJ2-3	TRBV7-2	ASSPISRDTQY
TRBJ1-1	TRBV11-2	ASRRPGRANTEAF
TRBJ1-6	TRBV25-1	ASSVGNSPLH
TRBJ1-5	TRBV18	ASSPPGFQPQH
TRBJ2-1	TRBV30	AWSVAGTSHNEQF
TRBJ2-1	TRBV30	AWTRQGSYNEQF
TRBJ1-2	TRBV4-3	ASSYIPGQGYGYT
TRBJ1-1	TRBV27	ASSSGGTGNTEAF
TRBJ2-1	TRBV5-4	ASSLLSAGVEQF
TRBJ2-3	TRBV7-2	ASSSPTGITDTQY
TRBJ1-1	TRBV30	AWKKTPIRTVNTEAF
TRBJ1-5	TRBV19	ASSPGEGWRQPQH
TRBJ2-6	TRBV28	ASSWSATGHSGANVLT
TRBJ2-3	TRBV7-9	ASSQGQTFTDTQY
TRBJ1-2	TRBV7-9	ASSLGGGYT
TRBJ2-7	TRBV7-9	ASSALGLADLSYEQY
TRBJ2-2	TRBV7-2	ASSPSGGGPGELF
TRBJ2-1	TRBV18	ASSPDRGWV
TRBJ2-5	TRBV7-2	ASSLSVAGGGKTQY
TRBJ1-1	TRBV7-9	ASGQGWNTEAF
TRBJ2-5	TRBV6-6	ASSPGGTAQETQY
TRBJ1-1	TRBV29-1	SVDQRGRTEAF
TRBJ1-2	TRBV29-1	SVQGANYGYT
TRBJ2-5	TRBV5-6	ASSSGDWEGAETQY
TRBJ2-3	TRBV29-1	SVERVAGPQY
TRBJ2-3	TRBV30	AWRKGGTSTQY
TRBJ2-3	TRBV11-2	ASSARPKFTADTQY
TRBJ1-1	TRBV30	AWSVGGYTEAF
TRBJ2-1	TRBV4-2	ASSQDGSDNEQF
TRBJ1-2	TRBV25-1	ASSESVAAYGYT
TRBJ2-7	TRBV7-2	ASSLSAYAYEQY
TRBJ1-6	TRBV30	AWSVQQGNSPLH